The 10 T cell receptor beta chains below were found in one sample sequenced in a study of blood T cell repertoires in COVID-19. Profiling relied on immunoSEQ multiplex PCR, and the TCRdb table lists in-frame clones only, not all of them. The sample records fewer than 250,000 clones, 70% to 90% being singletons. Sequenced material: peripheral blood. These receptors were taken from a woman aged 45-59 years with active or convalescent COVID-19.

The chain carries TRBV2 and TRBJ2-6, with 8 bases aligning to TRBD1. Germline CDR1 and CDR2: SNHLY and FYNNEI. J lost 0 bases, V lost 8 bases, and 12 bases had no gene match. The CDR3 has 18 amino acids. The CDR3 DNA sequence: TGTGCCAGCGGGTCGTGGGACAGGTCCCCCTCTGGGGCCAACGTCCTGACTTTC. Encoded protein: CASGSWDRSPSGANVLTF.

The chain links TRBV19 to TRBJ2-3; 9 bases map to TRBD2. V dropped 5 bases and J dropped 1; count of bases not matched to a gene: 1. This CDR3 has 14 amino acids. The V gene's germline CDR1 is LNHDA and CDR2 SQIVND (reference sequence). The CDR3 is CASSASGGTDTQYF. The CDR3, as DNA: TGTGCCAGTAGTGCTAGCGGGGGCACAGATACGCAGTATTTT.

The chain recombines TRBV29-1 with TRBJ2-5, with 12 bases identical to TRBD2. V lost 6 bases and J lost 2; bases outside the gene matches: 4. The germline gives CDR1 SQVTM, CDR2 ANQGSEA. The CDR3 runs 14 residues. The CDR3 region has the DNA TGCAGCGTACCAGGACTAGCGGGACAAGAGACCCAGTACTTC. Protein: CSVPGLAGQETQYF.

The rearrangement links TRBV2 to TRBJ2-3; no clear D. This CDR3 has 14 residues. CDR1 is SNHLY, CDR2 FYNNEI, per germline. The germline V and J ends were trimmed by 6 bases and 0 bases, with 10 bases remaining between them. The CDR3 protein is CASRSSTSTDTQYF. The CDR3 bases are TGTGCCAGCAGGAGCTCTACTAGCACAGATACGCAGTATTTT.

V is TRBV4-1 and J is TRBJ1-3; 7 nucleotides align to TRBD1. The junction had 4 bases not matched to a gene; V was cut back by 1 base and J by 4 bases. Germline CDR1 and CDR2: MGHRA and YSYEKL. This CDR3 spans 15 amino acids. The CDR3 loop is CASSQGQGGGNTIYF. Here the CDR3 DNA reads TGCGCCAGCAGCCAAGGACAGGGTGGAGGAAACACCATATATTTT.

The chain couples TRBV6-5 to TRBJ1-1, with 9 bases lining up with TRBD1. This CDR3 spans 15 amino acids. J gave up 4 bases and V 6 bases, and 9 bases lay outside the gene matches. Germline V lookup: CDR1 MNHEY, CDR2 SVGAGI. The CDR3, as DNA: TGTGCCAGCAGGGAGGGACAGGGAAGATCCACTGAAGCTTTCTTT. This gives the protein CASREGQGRSTEAFF.

The chain has TRBV3-1 (or the pseudogene TRBV3-2) and TRBJ1-4, with a tentative D call TRBD1 (6 bases). The CDR3 is made up of 14 amino acids. Germline CDR1 and CDR2: LGHDT and YNNKEL (reference sequence). V was pared by 5 bases and J by 8 bases, with 15 bases between. The CDR3: CASSVTGSGEKLFF. The CDR3 DNA reads as TGTGCCAGCAGCGTCACAGGGTCGGGGGAAAAACTGTTTTTT.

The chain has TRBV4-2 and TRBJ2-3; no clear D. CDR3 length: 14 amino acids. Germline V gene sequence: CDR1 LGHNA, CDR2 YNFKEQ. Trimming stripped 0 bases from V and 2 bases from J, with 6 bases between. CDR3 residues: CASSQESHTDTQYF. The CDR3 nucleotides are TGTGCCAGCAGCCAAGAGAGCCACACAGATACGCAGTATTTT.

The chain uses TRBV6-4 and TRBJ2-5; TRBD1 agrees at 7 bases. The CDR3 runs 17 residues. Germline trimming cut 3 bases from V and 6 bases from J; bases unmatched to any gene: 16. CDR1 and CDR2 (germline): MRHNA, SNTAGT. DNA for the CDR3: TGTGCCAGCAGTGAGCCTCTCGGACAGGTGCTACAGAAGACCCAGTACTTC. It translates to CASSEPLGQVLQKTQYF.

The CDR3 sequence is CASSRGTSGAQETQYF. The CDR3 DNA follows: TGCGCCAGCAGCCGGGGGACTAGCGGGGCCCAAGAGACCCAGTACTTC. The V call is TRBV5-1, the J call TRBJ2-5, with 13 bases lining up with TRBD2. The germline V gene has CDR1 SGHRS and CDR2 YFSETQ. This CDR3 is built from 16 residues. The junction had 4 bases not matched to a gene; V was cut back by 4 bases and J by 1 base.